This TCR beta chain was captured by sequencing in a study of T cells in Graves' hyperthyroidism and ophthalmopathy. Study outcomes and limitations: Blood also showed most of the thyroid clonotypes that were expanded above 0.001. Ophthalmopathy onset followed model prediction by a median about six months.

TCR beta CDR3 regions were amplified from RNA. During a first-round RT-PCR of the TCR CDR3, the HTBI primer set was used. TCRdb re-derived calls from the multiplex PCR reads in MiXCR, one entry per CDR3 protein. Of roughly 510,000 distinct CDR3 sequences in the sample, over 45% are singletons; the top ten hold about 43%. A remark on this clonotype: Antigen: not known.

Diagnoses rested on clinical symptoms, serum thyroxine and TRAb, thyroid ultrasound and orbital computed tomography. V was clipped by 2 bases and J by 6 bases, with 7 bases between them. Germline V CDR1 and CDR2: DFQATT, SNEGSKA (reference sequence). This CDR3 has 11 residues. The material sequenced was peripheral blood or thyroid tissue (not recorded which). This receptor was identified in an adult woman with Graves' disease, either hyperthyroidism or ophthalmopathy (not recorded which). V is TRBV20-1 and J is TRBJ1-2; D is ambiguous. The CDR3 bases are TGCAGTGCTAGATCGGGGAATGGCTACACCTTC. The encoded protein is CSARSGNGYTF.